A single count supports the clone carrying this T cell receptor beta chain. The CDR3 contains 15 residues. The V and J ends lost 2 bases and 3 bases respectively, with 11 bases between them. Germline V gene lookup returns CDR1 MNHNY and CDR2 SVGAGI (reference sequence). This sample was included in a study of blood T cell repertoires in COVID-19. Study-level information: Both acute and convalescent COVID-19 samples were obtained from the United States, Italy and Spain. Sources were T cells, B-cell-depleted T cells, or PBMCs; the material itself was cDNA or gDNA.

Libraries were prepared by immunoSEQ multiplex PCR; TCRdb keeps only in-frame clonotypes and omits some of them. Among tens of thousands of clones listed, 80% to 90% were seen once. The chain combines TRBV6-6 with TRBJ1-5, with D perhaps matching TRBD1 (6 bases). This clonotype originated in a human donor with active COVID-19. The donor label of this sample is uncertain. Sequencing was carried out using peripheral blood. CDR3: CASSYNSGVNQPQHF. The CDR3 nucleotides are TGTGCCAGCAGTTACAATTCAGGGGTCAATCAGCCCCAGCATTTT.